These 20 T cell receptor beta chains came from one sample sequenced in a study of human T cells and chemical hapten exposure. Stated time point: healthy volunteer bleed at 2 weeks. Whole blood, unfractionated, served as the material for total RNA extraction. TCRdb called the RACE reads again in MiXCR, with one record for every CDR3 protein. Of approximately 44,000 distinct CDR3 sequences listed, 3.5% to 4.5% are singletons. The source material was whole blood. Receptors were obtained from a human donor in good health. Some clones in this sample may be carry-over from other donors' samples.

This clonotype showed up just a few times. V is TRBV3-1 and J is TRBJ1-5, with D hard to call. The V and J ends lost 6 bases and 3 bases respectively, with 15 bases between them. The CDR3 contains 15 residues. CDR1 is LGHDT and CDR2 is YNNKEL in the germline V gene (reference sequence). CDR3 residues: CASSPSGGFNQPQHF. In DNA, the CDR3 is TGTGCCAGCAGTCCCTCGGGAGGATTCAATCAGCCCCAGCATTTT.

The J gene is TRBJ2-5, the V gene TRBV20-1; D might be TRBD2 (6 bases). Germline V gene sequence: CDR1 DFQATT, CDR2 SNEGSKA (reference sequence). The CDR3 has 12 amino acids. Trimming took off 7 bases at V and 1 base at J, with 10 bases between the two ends. The chain's CDR3 is CSVDSGQETQYF. CDR3 in DNA: TGCAGTGTTGATAGCGGCCAAGAGACCCAGTACTTC.

This clonotype was seen repeatedly, ten times or more. The V and J genes are TRBV4-1 and TRBJ2-5; D remains ambiguous. CDR3 size: 18 residues. The V gene lost 4 bases and the J gene lost 4 bases, with 25 bases spanning the gap. Germline V gives CDR1 MGHRA, CDR2 YSYEKL. The CDR3 reads CASSRLGVGPTAGETQYF. The CDR3 DNA follows: TGCGCCAGCAGCCGCCTGGGTGTCGGACCTACCGCTGGAGAGACCCAGTACTTC.

This clonotype came up many times. The CDR3 loop reads CASSLEALSYNEQFF. The CDR3 DNA is TGCGCCAGCAGCTTGGAGGCCCTCTCCTACAATGAGCAGTTCTTC. The chain carries TRBV5-1 and TRBJ2-1, with D unclear. This CDR3 comprises 15 residues. V was pared by 0 bases and J by 0 bases, with 7 bases between. The germline V gene encodes CDR1 SGHRS and CDR2 YFSETQ.

In its sample, this clonotype was seen many times. This chain connects TRBV29-1 to TRBJ1-1, with D uncertain. V was clipped by 0 bases and J by 4 bases, with 12 bases between them. Germline CDR1 is SQVTM and CDR2 is ANQGSEA. The CDR3 length is 14 residues. The CDR3 sequence: CSVEDVVVGTEAFF. CDR3 DNA sequence: TGCAGCGTTGAAGATGTCGTCGTAGGCACTGAAGCTTTCTTT.

This clonotype came up many times. The chain carries TRBV30 and TRBJ2-7; tentatively, D is TRBD1 (5 bases). Trimming stripped 2 bases from V and 3 bases from J, with 14 bases between. Germline V gene sequence: CDR1 GTSNPN, CDR2 SVGIG (reference sequence). CDR3 length equals 14 residues. CDR3 nucleotides: TGTGCCTGGAGTAACCTGCGGACAAACTACGAGCAGTACTTC. Residues: CAWSNLRTNYEQYF.

The gene calls are TRBV30 and TRBJ2-2, with unresolved D. The CDR3 contains 13 residues. Germline V gene lookup returns CDR1 GTSNPN and CDR2 SVGIG (reference sequence). Trimming shortened V by 1 base and J by 6 bases, and 9 bases separated the two germline ends. The CDR3 here is CAWSGKVAGELFF. The CDR3 nucleotides read TGTGCCTGGAGTGGGAAGGTTGCCGGGGAGCTGTTTTTT.

This chain links TRBV24-1 with TRBJ1-1, with D hard to call. The CDR3 contains 11 residues. Germline V gives CDR1 KGHDR, CDR2 SFDVKD. V shed 9 bases and J shed 7 bases, with 11 bases lying between them. The CDR3 DNA reads TGTGCCACCTCCCGCGGGCTTGAAGCTTTCTTT. Encoded protein: CATSRGLEAFF.

This clonotype was seen at least ten times. The rearrangement links TRBV7-2 to TRBJ2-6; D tentatively fits TRBD1 or TRBD2 (6 bases each). Trimming pared 5 bases from V and 2 bases from J, leaving 10 bases between. This CDR3 region has 15 residues. Germline V CDR1 and CDR2: SGHTA, FQGNSA. The CDR3 sequence is CASSAGHTGANVLTF. CDR3 nucleotide sequence: TGTGCCAGCAGCGCGGGACACACTGGGGCCAACGTCCTGACTTTC.

This clonotype was observed a handful of times. The chain uses TRBV6-1 and TRBJ1-1, with TRBD1 as a possible D gene (6 bases). V gave up 6 bases and J gave up 0 bases, with 11 bases separating them. This CDR3 has 14 amino acids. From germline, CDR1 is MNHNS and CDR2 SASEGT. The CDR3 is CASRWTVLNTEAFF. The CDR3 nucleotides read TGTGCCAGCAGATGGACAGTCCTGAACACTGAAGCTTTCTTT.

This clonotype was seen more than once but under ten times. V usage is TRBV23-1 and J usage is TRBJ2-7, with D perhaps matching TRBD1 or TRBD2 (5 bases each). TRBV23-1 is given ORF status, its function remaining uncertain. The CDR3 covers 15 residues. Trimming removed 2 bases at V and 2 bases at J, with 13 bases between. CDR3 in amino acids: CASSQGLGDPYEQYF. The CDR3 coding sequence is TGCGCCAGCAGTCAAGGATTGGGGGACCCCTACGAGCAGTACTTC.

This clonotype was counted at least ten times. The V gene is TRBV12-3 or TRBV12-4, the J gene TRBJ1-4; no clear D. This CDR3 has 15 residues. V shed 5 bases and J shed 4 bases, with 14 bases lying between them. CDR3 residues: CASSPPNEHNEKLFF. The CDR3 DNA reads TGTGCCAGCAGTCCCCCCAACGAGCATAATGAAAAACTGTTTTTT.

This clonotype has more than one count but fewer than ten. The chain recombines TRBV7-3 with TRBJ2-3; D ambiguous. Germline values: CDR1 SGHTA, CDR2 FQGTGA. The V and J ends lost 1 base and 4 bases respectively, with 6 bases between them. The CDR3 loop spans 13 amino acids. The CDR3 sequence: CASSLNSADTQYF. The CDR3 DNA follows: TGTGCCAGCAGCTTAAACTCCGCAGATACGCAGTATTTT.

As to this clonotype: Just one base apart from a much larger clone, this may be a read error. This CDR3 reads CDGGWPNQETQYF. In DNA, the CDR3 is TGTGACGGGGGGTGGCCGAATCAAGAGACCCAGTACTTC. The chain carries TRBV7-6 and TRBJ2-5, with 7 bases fitting TRBD2. CDR1 is SGHVS, CDR2 FNYEAQ, per germline. The CDR3 is 13 amino acids. The full variable domain, in which reference TRBV7-6 and TRBJ2-5 provide the parts outside the CDR3, is GAGVSQSPRYKVTKRGQDVALRCDPISGHVSLYWYRQALGQGPEFLTYFNYEAQQDKSGLPNDRFSAERPEGSISTLTIQRTEQRDSAMYRCDGGWPNQETQYFGPGTRLLVL.

This clonotype was counted only a few times. This CDR3 is CASSPRDTGELFF. CDR3 in DNA: TGTGCCAGCAGCCCCAGAGACACCGGGGAGCTGTTTTTT. This chain connects TRBV5-5 to TRBJ2-2; no definite D call. CDR1 SGHKS and CDR2 YYEKEE come from the germline V gene (reference sequence). V gave up 4 bases and J gave up 3 bases, with 7 bases separating them. The CDR3 length is 13 residues.

The CDR3 bases are TGTGCCAGCAGTTTATCGGGGGGCGCCGGCACAGATACGCAGTATTTT. It yields the protein CASSLSGGAGTDTQYF. This chain connects TRBV12-3 or TRBV12-4 to TRBJ2-3, with D possibly being TRBD2 (7 bases). The CDR3 is 16 residues long. V lost 2 bases to trimming and J lost 1 base, with 13 bases between them.

The chain joins TRBV5-4 to TRBJ2-1; 8 bases match TRBD2. The length of the CDR3 is 17 residues. The J segment lost 2 bases and the V segment lost 3 bases, leaving 10 bases of the junction unmatched. Germline V gene sequence: CDR1 SGHNT, CDR2 YYREEE (reference sequence). The CDR3 sequence is CASSSFSAGAAYNEQFF. DNA of the CDR3: TGTGCCAGCAGCTCATTTTCAGCGGGAGCGGCCTACAATGAGCAGTTCTTC. Combining the CDR3 with reference TRBV5-4 and TRBJ2-1 gives the whole variable domain ETGVTQSPTHLIKTRGQQVTLRCSSQSGHNTVSWYQQALGQGPQFIFQYYREEENGRGNFPPRFSGLQFPNYSSELNVNALELDDSALYLCASSSFSAGAAYNEQFFGPGTRLTVL.

This clonotype has more than one count but fewer than ten. This chain connects TRBV12-3 or TRBV12-4 to TRBJ2-7; TRBD2 agrees at 7 bases. V shed 6 bases and J 3 bases; nucleotides not matched to a gene: 5. This CDR3 has 13 residues. CDR3 sequence reads: CASSAGTIYEQYF. CDR3 in DNA: TGTGCCAGCAGCGCCGGGACTATCTACGAGCAGTACTTC.

In its sample, this clonotype was seen many times. The V gene is TRBV18, the J gene TRBJ2-5; D uncertain. The germline V gene has CDR1 KGHSH and CDR2 LQKENI. The V end lost 1 base, the J end lost 1 base, and 1 base lay between the germline ends. The CDR3 length is 12 residues. The CDR3 loop reads CASSPLQETQYF. The CDR3 bases are TGTGCCAGCTCACCACTCCAAGAGACCCAGTACTTC.

This clonotype was observed many times. This chain connects TRBV15 to TRBJ2-4; D is undetermined. V lost 0 bases and J 10 bases, leaving 16 bases between the germline ends. CDR1 LNHNV and CDR2 YYDKDF come from the germline V gene (reference sequence). This CDR3 has 15 amino acids. The CDR3 DNA follows: TGTGCCACCAGCAGAGAGGTCAGCTGGGTTTCGATTCAGTACTTC. It yields the protein CATSREVSWVSIQYF.